Reported below is one T cell receptor beta chain. This record belongs to a study of T cell changes during pregnancy in multiple sclerosis. The data were produced by immunoSEQ multiplex PCR, yet TCRdb's version contains in-frame clones alone and is incomplete. This table has just over 65,000 clones, 91% appearing once. The CDR3 sequence is 15 residues long. The V and J ends lost 4 bases and 7 bases, in that order; junction bases with no gene match: 7. Germline V lookup: CDR1 LGHNT, CDR2 FRNRAP. The sample in question was peripheral blood, obtained in the second trimester of pregnancy. The chain employs TRBV12-5 and TRBJ2-2; TRBD2 aligns across 9 bases. This sequence originates from a female donor with multiple sclerosis, enrolled in a pregnancy study. The CDR3, as DNA: TGTGCTAGTGGTTCGGCGGGGGGGTGGGTCGGGGAGCTGTTTTTT. Translating it yields CASGSAGGWVGELFF.